Below, one T cell receptor beta chain is given with its context. Study processing details: Reference gene primer amplification in the assay estimated nucleated cell counts. Using immunoSEQ multiplex PCR, the repertoire was profiled, and TCRdb retains in-frame clones only, with some absent. D and trimming come from the DNA, and the V and J calls and clone size come from that table. This table holds fewer than 450,000 clones, more than 75% found once. V dropped 0 bases and J dropped 9 bases, with 18 bases sitting between them. CDR3 size: 15 residues. The V gene's germline CDR1 is SGHDT and CDR2 YYEEEE. This specimen comes from a study of blood T cell repertoires in COVID-19. Study as a whole: Sources were T cells, B-cell-depleted T cells, or PBMCs; the material itself was cDNA or gDNA.

Participants' reported clinical history set cohort assignment. Either two negative PCRs, clearance, or symptom resolution qualified Cohort 3 donors as recovered. Sequencing input: PBMCs or T cells enriched from blood (not recorded which). The sequence derives from a woman aged 25 to 45 who had recovered from COVID-19. V is TRBV5-6 and J is TRBJ2-5, with a tentative D call TRBD2 (7 bases). The CDR3 region is CASSLGGGDKRPQYF. For the CDR3, the DNA is TGTGCCAGCAGCTTGGGAGGGGGGGATAAGAGACCCCAGTACTTC. Full variable domain (remainder filled in from reference TRBV5-6 and TRBJ2-5): DAGVTQSPTHLIKTRGQQVTLRCSPKSGHDTVSWYQQALGQGPQFIFQYYEEEERQRGNFPDRFSGHQFPNYSSELNVNALLLGDSALYLCASSLGGGDKRPQYFGPGTRLLVL.